The 9 T cell receptor beta chains below were found in one sample sequenced in a study of OX40 agonist ivuxolimab in advanced cancers. Generated by immunoSEQ multiplex PCR, the TCRdb table keeps only in-frame clones and is missing some. The data contain almost 70,000 clones, about 80% of them seen just once; the ten biggest clones take up approximately 2.3%. The source was CD4+ or CD8+ T cells sorted from blood, collected in a trial of the OX40 agonist ivuxolimab. The receptors stem from an adult with an advanced solid tumor such as melanoma, head and neck, liver or kidney cancer.

This clone was found once. The rearrangement uses TRBV7-9 and TRBJ2-5, with D possibly matching TRBD2 (6 bases). CDR3 length: 16 amino acids. In germline, CDR1 is SEHNR, CDR2 FQNEAQ (reference sequence). Trimming cost V 3 bases and J 3 bases, with 17 bases left between them. CDR3 sequence (DNA): TGTGCCAGCAGCTTCGACGGGACTCTCTATAAAGAGACCCAGTACTTC. Translating it yields CASSFDGTLYKETQYF.

The chain carries TRBV4-1 and TRBJ2-4; 8 bases are shared with TRBD2. V shed 2 bases, J shed 7 bases, and the junction held 7 bases outside the gene matches. Germline V lookup: CDR1 MGHRA, CDR2 YSYEKL. This CDR3 comprises 15 residues. This CDR3 reads CASSQLAGGGNIQYF. Written as DNA, the CDR3 is TGCGCCAGCAGCCAACTAGCGGGCGGGGGGAACATTCAGTACTTC.

The genes are TRBV18 and TRBJ2-7; either TRBD1 or TRBD2 may fit D (5 bases each). Trimming took off 2 bases at V and 3 bases at J, with 8 bases between the two ends. The CDR3 runs 13 residues. The germline CDR1 and CDR2 sequences are KGHSH and LQKENI. The chain's CDR3 is CASSPGGFYEQYF. The CDR3 nucleotides are TGTGCCAGCTCACCAGGGGGTTTCTACGAGCAGTACTTC.

This chain uses TRBV14 with TRBJ2-2, with 8 nucleotides matching TRBD2. The V and J ends lost 1 base and 5 bases, in that order; junction bases with no gene match: 12. The CDR3 has 18 amino acids. Per the germline V gene, CDR1 is SGHDN and CDR2 is FVKESK. The CDR3 reads CASSQVGSGTRRTGELFF. The CDR3 region has the DNA TGTGCCAGCAGCCAAGTAGGATCCGGGACTAGACGGACCGGGGAGCTGTTTTTT.

The chain is built from TRBV27 and TRBJ2-7; D gene ambiguous. The CDR3 sequence is 15 residues long. V was pared by 5 bases and J by 2 bases, with 16 bases between. Germline V gene sequence: CDR1 MNHEY, CDR2 SMNVEV (reference sequence). CDR3 DNA sequence: TGTGCCAGCAGTCCGGCTCGCCCCAGCACCTACGAGCAGTACTTC. Its protein product is CASSPARPSTYEQYF.

The rearrangement joins TRBV27 to TRBJ2-1; D is perhaps TRBD1 (6 bases). Trimming cost V 4 bases and J 4 bases, with 14 bases left between them. This CDR3 is built from 15 residues. Germline V gives CDR1 MNHEY, CDR2 SMNVEV (reference sequence). The CDR3 sequence is CASSSPRQVYNEQFF. The CDR3, as DNA: TGTGCCAGCAGTTCACCAAGACAGGTTTACAATGAGCAGTTCTTC.

The CDR3, as DNA: TGTGCCAGTAGCCGCGGAGACATGAATTCACCCCTCCACTTT. This gives the protein CASSRGDMNSPLHF. V is TRBV19 and J is TRBJ1-6; unclear D gene. The V gene's germline CDR1 is LNHDA and CDR2 SQIVND (reference sequence). The V and J ends lost 6 bases and 7 bases respectively, with 13 bases between them. This CDR3 is built from 14 residues.

The rearrangement uses TRBV6-5 and TRBJ1-5, with D perhaps matching TRBD1 (6 bases). This CDR3 has 14 residues. The germline V gene encodes CDR1 MNHEY and CDR2 SVGAGI. The V end was cut by 6 bases, the J end by 5 bases, with 14 bases between. CDR3 loop: CASRAGQWDQPQHF. The DNA of the CDR3 is TGTGCCAGCAGGGCCGGACAGTGGGATCAGCCCCAGCATTTT.

The chain is built from TRBV29-1 and TRBJ1-4, with D perhaps TRBD1 (5 bases). This CDR3 has 16 residues. The V gene's germline CDR1 is SQVTM and CDR2 ANQGSEA. The germline V and J ends were trimmed by 7 bases and 3 bases, with 21 bases remaining between them. CDR3: CSATVGGLGSNEKLFF. As DNA, the CDR3 is TGCAGCGCCACCGTGGGGGGGTTAGGATCTAATGAAAAACTGTTTTTT.